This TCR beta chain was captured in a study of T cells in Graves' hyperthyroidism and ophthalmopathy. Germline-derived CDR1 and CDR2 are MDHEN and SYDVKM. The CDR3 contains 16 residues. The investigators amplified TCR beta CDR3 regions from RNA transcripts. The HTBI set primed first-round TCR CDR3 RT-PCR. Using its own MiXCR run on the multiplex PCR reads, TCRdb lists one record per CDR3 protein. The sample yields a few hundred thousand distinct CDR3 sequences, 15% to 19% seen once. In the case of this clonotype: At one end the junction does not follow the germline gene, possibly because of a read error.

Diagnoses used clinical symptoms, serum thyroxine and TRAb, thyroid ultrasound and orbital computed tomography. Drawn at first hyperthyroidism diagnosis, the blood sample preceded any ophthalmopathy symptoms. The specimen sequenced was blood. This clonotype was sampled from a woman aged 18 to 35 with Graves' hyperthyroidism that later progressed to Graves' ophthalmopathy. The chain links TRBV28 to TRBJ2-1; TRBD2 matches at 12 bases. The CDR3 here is CASRLLTSGRNNEQFF. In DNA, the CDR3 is TGTGCCAGCAGACTACTGACTAGCGGGAGAAACAACGAGCAGTTCTTC.